The 28 T cell receptor beta chains listed next were all sequenced from one sample in a study of tissue T cells after allogeneic stem cell transplantation. Clones were sequenced by immunoSEQ multiplex PCR, and TCRdb holds only the in-frame ones, with some missing. The repertoire has nearly 50,000 clones, around 67% of them found once; the top ten carry approximately 0.7%. The sample was sorted cells pooled from one or two spleens. All receptors derive from a pool of C57BL/6 mice in good health.

Comment on this clone: All gene names here are mouse names. The CDR3 end lies 1 residue beyond the end of the read and is filled in from the germline J gene. The chain employs TRBV13-3 and TRBJ2-2; 10 bases align to TRBD1. The J segment lost 2 bases and the V segment lost 5 bases, leaving 0 bases of the junction unmatched. This CDR3 spans 14 amino acids. Germline loops: CDR1 NNHDY, CDR2 SYVADS. CDR3 DNA, as far as it was read: TGTGCCAGCAGGACAGGGGGCAACACCGGGCAGCTCTAC. This gives the protein CASRTGGNTGQLY. The whole CDR3 reads CASRTGGNTGQLYF.

About this clone: Germline and genes: mouse. The read finishes 1 residue shy of the CDR3 end, and the germline J gene is used to complete it. The chain has TRBV16 and TRBJ1-3, with D uncertain. Per the germline V gene, CDR1 is SGHSA and CDR2 is FRNQAP. V was cut by 0 bases and J by 0 bases, with 6 bases left in between. CDR3 length equals 15 residues. The covered CDR3 bases are TGTGCAAGCAGCTTAGACAGATATTCTGGAAATACGCTCTAT. Encoded protein: CASSLDRYSGNTLY. The CDR3, in full, reads CASSLDRYSGNTLYF. Supplemented by reference TRBV16 and TRBJ1-3, the full variable domain reads NAGVIQTPRHKVTGKGQEATLWCEPISGHSAVFWYRQTIVQGLEFLTYFRNQAPIDDSGMPKERFSAQMPNQSHSTLKIQSTQPQDSAVYLCASSLDRYSGNTLYFGEGSRLIVV.

As regards this clone: A read error may account for a junction end that differs from germline. Genes and germline are mouse. The read ends 1 residue early relative to the CDR3; the germline J gene fills the gap. The gene calls are TRBV20 and TRBJ1-1; 9 bases agree with TRBD1. The CDR3 is 13 residues long. Germline CDR1 and CDR2: GFQATS and STVNSAI. CDR3: CGAGDRDNTEVFF. Partial CDR3 DNA: TGTGGTGCTGGGGACAGGGACAACACAGAAGTCTTC.

Remarks on this clone: An end of the junction does not agree with germline; a read error may underlie this. Here the gene names and germline are mouse. The read falls 1 residue short of the CDR3 end, and the missing part is taken from the germline J gene. The chain recombines TRBV31 with TRBJ1-5, with 7 bases that match TRBD1. Germline CDR1 GKSSPN, CDR2 SITVG. The CDR3 is 16 amino acids. CDR3 in amino acids: CAWSLRGTDNSQAPLF. The part of the CDR3 DNA that was read is TGTGCCTGGAGTCTAAGGGGGACAGATAACAGCCAGGCTCCGCTT.

About this clone itself: The germline and genes are mouse ones. Incomplete CDR3 DNA: TGTGCCAGCAGTCTTCAGGGGACCCAAGACACCCAGTAC. Encoded protein: CASSLQGTQDTQY. The full CDR3 reads CASSLQGTQDTQYF. This rearrangement joins TRBV26 to TRBJ2-5; tentative D call: TRBD1 (6 bases). The CDR3 end lies 1 residue beyond the end of the read and is filled in from the germline J gene. The V end lost 3 bases, the J end lost 2 bases, and 9 bases lay between the germline ends. Germline loops: CDR1 KGHPV, CDR2 FQNQEV (reference sequence). This CDR3 contains 14 residues.

A word on this clone: These gene names are mouse names. The DNA ends 1 residue before the CDR3 does, and the rest of the CDR3 is filled in from the germline J gene. The rearrangement uses TRBV15 and TRBJ2-3; TRBD2 matches 8 bases. The V gene's germline CDR1 is SGHND and CDR2 FRSKSL. Trimming cost V 5 bases and J 0 bases; bases outside gene matches: 7. The CDR3 sequence is 16 residues long. The covered CDR3 bases are TGTGCCAGCAGTCTCGGACTGGGTTCTAGTGCAGAAACGCTGTAT. Protein: CASSLGLGSSAETLY. The whole CDR3 protein is CASSLGLGSSAETLYF.

To note about this clone: All gene names here are mouse names. The CDR3 end is not reached by the read, which stops 1 residue before it; the germline J gene fills it in. This chain connects TRBV2 to TRBJ2-5; TRBD2 agrees at 13 bases. The CDR3 runs 21 residues. The V gene end was trimmed by 2 bases and the J gene end by 0 bases; junction bases not matched to a gene: 14. Germline V gene sequence: CDR1 LGHNA, CDR2 YSYQKL. Partial CDR3 DNA: TGTGCCAGCAGCCAAAAGGGGCTCCCGGGACTGGGGGGGTTTAACCAAGACACCCAGTAC. Translated, it gives CASSQKGLPGLGGFNQDTQY. The full CDR3 reads CASSQKGLPGLGGFNQDTQYF.

For this clone: Here the gene names and germline are mouse. Read coverage stops 1 residue before the CDR3 terminus; the germline J gene supplies the remainder. This chain uses TRBV1 with TRBJ2-3, with TRBD2 identical over 11 bases. The trim removed 3 bases at V and 4 bases at J, leaving 3 bases unmatched. The CDR3 is 15 amino acids. CDR1 and CDR2 from the germline V gene are NSQYPW and LRSPGD (reference sequence). The sequenced CDR3 bases are TGCACCTGCAGTGCTACTGGGGGGGCGACAGAAACGCTGTAT. Translated: CTCSATGGATETLY. The full CDR3 is CTCSATGGATETLYF.

Note on this clone: All gene names here are mouse names. The read ends 1 residue shy of where the CDR3 ends; the end is completed using the germline J gene. The chain has TRBV5 and TRBJ1-3; no clear D gene. Trimming pared 0 bases from V and 0 bases from J, leaving 9 bases between. Germline values: CDR1 LGHNA, CDR2 YNLKQL (reference sequence). This CDR3 contains 16 residues. The CDR3 protein is CASSQDVGNSGNTLYF. CDR3 bases read: TGTGCCAGCAGCCAAGATGTGGGGAATTCTGGAAATACGCTCTAT.

Remarks on this clone: One junction end disagrees with the germline gene, perhaps due to a read error. Germline and genes here are mouse. The read ends 1 residue shy of where the CDR3 ends; the end is completed using the germline J gene. The V gene is TRBV17, the J gene TRBJ2-7; weak D call: TRBD1 (6 bases). CDR1 is MNHDT and CDR2 is YYDKIL in the germline V gene. The length of the CDR3 is 13 residues. The CDR3 bases that were read are TGTGCCAGCAGCCAAGAGGGGGCCTATGAACAGTAC. It encodes CASSQEGAYEQY. The complete CDR3 reads CASSQEGAYEQYF.

A remark on this clone: Gene names and germline match the mouse. The sequenced fragment ends 1 residue before the CDR3 boundary, so the rest is inferred from the germline J gene. J is TRBJ2-4 and V is TRBV29; 8 positions agree with TRBD2. CDR3 length: 14 amino acids. The germline CDR1 and CDR2 sequences are MSHET and SYDVDS. V was clipped by 7 bases and J by 3 bases; unmatched bases: 6. The CDR3 DNA, read in part, is TGTGCTAGCACCGTGACTGGGGCACAAAACACCTTGTAC. It codes for CASTVTGAQNTLY. The full CDR3 sequence reads CASTVTGAQNTLYF. The full variable domain, completed using reference TRBV29 and TRBJ2-4, is DMKVTQMPRYLIKRMGENVLLECGQDMSHETMYWYRQDPGLGLQLIYISYDVDSNSEGDIPKGYRVSRKKREHFSLILDSAKTNQTSVYFCASTVTGAQNTLYFGAGTRLSVL.

Of note for this clone: These gene names are mouse names. The read halts 1 residue ahead of the CDR3 end, with the missing end drawn from the germline J gene. This same CDR3 is encoded by further DNA sequences in the sample. This rearrangement joins TRBV13-2 to TRBJ2-4, with 10 bases that match TRBD2. With 2 bases clipped from V and 1 base from J, the junction kept 1 base outside the gene matches. The CDR3 covers 15 residues. CDR1 is NNHNN, CDR2 SYGAGS, per germline (reference sequence). Here the CDR3 reads CASGDDWGGQNTLYF. Incomplete CDR3 DNA: TGTGCCAGCGGTGACGACTGGGGGGGTCAAAACACCTTGTAC.

For this clone: Mouse germline and gene names are used. The sequence runs out 1 residue before the end of the CDR3; the remainder is reconstructed from the germline J gene. The gene calls are TRBV13-3 and TRBJ2-7; 8 bases map to TRBD1. V lost 3 bases and J lost 6; bases outside the gene matches: 5. The CDR3 loop spans 13 amino acids. From germline, CDR1 is NNHDY and CDR2 SYVADS. CDR3 sequence reads: CASSGGQGGEQYF. CDR3 bases read: TGTGCCAGCAGTGGAGGACAGGGAGGTGAACAGTAC.

On this clone itself: Gene labels here are mouse ones. The DNA ends 1 residue before the CDR3 does, and the rest of the CDR3 is filled in from the germline J gene. J is TRBJ1-1 and V is TRBV16; TRBD1 aligns across 11 bases. Germline CDR1 SGHSA, CDR2 FRNQAP. Trimming at V came to 3 bases and at J to 4 bases, leaving 1 base not matched to a gene. The CDR3 sequence is 14 residues long. The sequenced part of the CDR3 DNA is TGTGCAAGCAGCTTCGGGACAGGGGGCACAGAAGTCTTC. Translated, it gives CASSFGTGGTEVF. The full CDR3 sequence reads CASSFGTGGTEVFF.

Of note for this clone: Here the gene names and germline are mouse. The CDR3 goes on 1 residue after the read ends, and that part is filled in from the germline J gene. V gene TRBV19 combines with J gene TRBJ2-1, with 9 positions matching TRBD1. This CDR3 has 14 amino acids. Germline trimming cut 6 bases from V and 3 bases from J; bases unmatched to any gene: 4. The V gene's germline CDR1 is FNHDT and CDR2 SITEND (reference sequence). The CDR3 spells CASTLTGGYAEQFF. Partial CDR3 DNA: TGTGCCAGCACCCTGACAGGGGGCTATGCTGAGCAGTTC.

As to this clone: The genes and germline here are from mouse. The read comes to an end 1 residue before the CDR3 does, leaving the germline J gene to fill in the end. J is TRBJ2-4 and V is TRBV1; 11 bases agree with TRBD2. Germline V gene sequence: CDR1 NSQYPW, CDR2 LRSPGD (reference sequence). The CDR3 is made up of 14 amino acids. V lost 3 bases and J lost 8; bases outside the gene matches: 4. The DNA read from the CDR3 is TGCACCTGCAGTGCCGGGACTGGGGGAGTCACCTTGTAC. This encodes CTCSAGTGGVTLY. The whole CDR3 sequence is CTCSAGTGGVTLYF.

Comment on this clone: Each gene name is a mouse one. The observed sequence ends 1 residue before the CDR3 terminus, with the missing tail filled in from the germline J gene. The genes are TRBV13-2 and TRBJ2-4; D is possibly TRBD1 (5 bases). CDR3 length equals 14 residues. With 2 bases removed from V and 1 base from J, the gap between germline ends came to 8 bases. Germline V gene sequence: CDR1 NNHNN, CDR2 SYGAGS (reference sequence). Partial CDR3 DNA: TGTGCCAGCGGTGAAATACAGGGTCAAAACACCTTGTAC. Residues: CASGEIQGQNTLY. The complete CDR3 protein is CASGEIQGQNTLYF.

Points on this clone: The gene names given are mouse names. The read falls 1 residue short of the CDR3 end, and the missing part is taken from the germline J gene. The chain is built from TRBV1 and TRBJ2-1, with 10 positions matching TRBD1. J lost 7 bases, V lost 0 bases, and 3 bases had no gene match. The CDR3 has 15 residues. Germline CDR1 is NSQYPW and CDR2 is LRSPGD (reference sequence). The CDR3 loop reads CTCSADRTGGAEQFF. CDR3 bases read: TGCACCTGCAGTGCAGATCGGACAGGGGGGGCTGAGCAGTTC.

Of note for this clone: These gene names are mouse names. The observed sequence ends 1 residue before the CDR3 terminus, with the missing tail filled in from the germline J gene. The chain joins TRBV13-2 to TRBJ1-3; D might be TRBD1 (5 bases). Germline V gives CDR1 NNHNN, CDR2 SYGAGS (reference sequence). The CDR3 spans 15 residues. V lost 5 bases, J lost 0 bases, and 12 bases lay in between. The CDR3 spells CASGMGGTSGNTLYF. Partial CDR3 DNA: TGTGCCAGCGGGATGGGGGGGACTTCTGGAAATACGCTCTAT.

As to this clone: Gene labels here are mouse ones. The sequenced fragment ends 1 residue before the CDR3 boundary, so the rest is inferred from the germline J gene. J is TRBJ1-6 and V is TRBV1; tentatively, D is TRBD1 (5 bases). Being an ORF, TRBJ1-6 has a function that is uncertain. Germline V gene data show CDR1 as NSQYPW and CDR2 as LRSPGD (reference sequence). Trimming took 0 bases from V and 2 from J, leaving 8 bases between them. The length of the CDR3 is 16 residues. Incomplete CDR3 DNA: TGCACCTGCAGTGCAGACGGACAAACCTATAATTCGCCCCTCTAC. This encodes CTCSADGQTYNSPLY. The CDR3, in full, reads CTCSADGQTYNSPLYF.

Details on this clone: Gene names are mouse gene names. Sequencing ends 1 residue short of the CDR3 end; the germline J gene provides the rest. This sequence joins TRBV16 and TRBJ2-5; 10 nucleotides align to TRBD2. The CDR3 is made up of 15 amino acids. Germline CDR1 and CDR2: SGHSA and FRNQAP. V dropped 0 bases and J dropped 8; count of bases not matched to a gene: 5. The sequenced part of the CDR3 DNA is TGTGCAAGCAGCTTAGATCTGGGGGGGCAGGGCACCCAGTAC. Amino acid sequence: CASSLDLGGQGTQY. The whole CDR3 sequence is CASSLDLGGQGTQYF.

Note on this clone: The genes and germline here are from mouse. The CDR3 extends 1 residue past the end of the read, so its final part is completed from the germline J gene. The rearrangement uses TRBV1 and TRBJ2-7; TRBD1 agrees at 8 bases. The CDR3 runs to 14 residues. The V gene end was trimmed by 0 bases and the J gene end by 4 bases; junction bases not matched to a gene: 2. Per the germline V gene, CDR1 is NSQYPW and CDR2 is LRSPGD (reference sequence). Partial CDR3 DNA: TGCACCTGCAGTGCAGACAGGGGGCCGTATGAACAGTAC. It encodes CTCSADRGPYEQY. In full, the CDR3 reads CTCSADRGPYEQYF.

Concerning this clone: The gene names given are mouse names. Coverage ceases 1 residue before the CDR3 finishes, and the germline J gene fills in the end. The rearrangement links TRBV3 to TRBJ2-1; 11 positions match TRBD2. V lost 1 base and J lost 3; bases outside the gene matches: 2. Germline V lookup: CDR1 SNHLY, CDR2 FYNGKV (reference sequence). The CDR3 length is 16 residues. The sequenced CDR3 bases are TGTGCCAGCAGCTTAGACTGGGGGGGCGGCTATGCTGAGCAGTTC. Translation: CASSLDWGGGYAEQF. The entire CDR3 reads CASSLDWGGGYAEQFF.

As to this clone: Genes and germline come from the mouse. The CDR3 end lies 1 residue beyond the end of the read and is filled in from the germline J gene. The chain joins TRBV13-2 to TRBJ2-2, with TRBD1 as a possible D gene (5 bases). Trimming shortened V by 3 bases and J by 1 base, and 7 bases separated the two germline ends. The CDR3 has 14 residues. From germline, CDR1 is NNHNN and CDR2 SYGAGS (reference sequence). The CDR3 DNA, read in part, is TGTGCCAGCGGTGGGACAATAAACACCGGGCAGCTCTAC. Translating it yields CASGGTINTGQLY. The full CDR3 is CASGGTINTGQLYF.

Remarks on this clone: Gene names denote mouse genes. The CDR3 extends 1 residue past the end of the read, so its final part is completed from the germline J gene. The V and J genes are TRBV12-1 and TRBJ2-5; 9 bases are shared with TRBD2. The germline V gene encodes CDR1 SGHSN and CDR2 HYEKVE. Trimming at V came to 0 bases and at J to 5 bases, leaving 5 bases not matched to a gene. This CDR3 comprises 15 residues. The CDR3 loop is CASSLELGGLDTQYF. The sequenced part of the CDR3 DNA is TGTGCCAGCTCTCTCGAACTGGGGGGCTTAGACACCCAGTAC.

Of note for this clone: The gene names given are mouse names. Read coverage stops 1 residue before the CDR3 terminus; the germline J gene supplies the remainder. V gene TRBV12-2 combines with J gene TRBJ2-7; 12 positions agree with TRBD1. Germline lookup yields CDR1 SGHLS and CDR2 HYDKME. Unmatched junction bases numbered 5, after V lost 2 bases and J lost 7 bases. The CDR3 has 14 residues. CDR3 DNA, as far as it was read: TGTGCCAGCTCTCGGGGACAGGGGGCTTTGGAACAGTAC. It is translated as CASSRGQGALEQY. In full, the CDR3 is CASSRGQGALEQYF.

Remarks on this clone: Any gene name here is a mouse gene name. The CDR3 extends 1 residue past the end of the read, so its final part is completed from the germline J gene. Other DNA sequences within the sample encode an identical CDR3. The chain has TRBV16 and TRBJ2-7; D gene uncertain. CDR1 SGHSA and CDR2 FRNQAP come from the germline V gene. V was trimmed by 1 base and J by 0 bases, leaving 7 bases between them. The CDR3 length is 14 residues. The CDR3 region is CASSLGGSSYEQYF. Partial CDR3 DNA: TGTGCAAGCAGCTTAGGAGGGAGCTCCTATGAACAGTAC.

Details on this clone: The germline and genes are mouse ones. The CDR3 goes on 1 residue after the read ends, and that part is filled in from the germline J gene. J is TRBJ2-5 and V is TRBV31; 9 bases align to TRBD2. This CDR3 region has 14 residues. CDR1 GKSSPN and CDR2 SITVG come from the germline V gene. Unmatched junction bases numbered 2, after V lost 1 base and J lost 3 bases. The CDR3 protein is CAWSRLGAQDTQYF. The sequenced part of the CDR3 DNA is TGTGCCTGGAGTCGACTGGGGGCTCAAGACACCCAGTAC.